The present T cell receptor (beta chain) was sequenced within a study of blood T cells in healthy people across ages. Next came a second PCR, run for 7 to 11 cycles, which used a sample-barcoded 5' primer along with a J-beta primer mix. Each cDNA molecule received a tag from a template-switch adaptor that had 12 random nucleotides. TCRdb reprocessed the 5' RACE reads via MiXCR and lists one record per CDR3 protein. The repertoire holds about 1.1 million distinct CDR3 sequences, with approximately 38% as singletons. This clonotype appeared once. The specimen sequenced was blood. The TCR comes from a man aged 18 to 29 in good health.

CDR3 nucleotides: TGTGCCAGTAGTATAGACGGTCTTAATCAGCCCCAGCATTTT. It is translated as CASSIDGLNQPQHF. The rearrangement uses TRBV19 and TRBJ1-5; D is ambiguous. The germline V and J ends were trimmed by 0 bases and 4 bases, with 7 bases remaining between them. The CDR3 is 14 amino acids. Germline V gene data show CDR1 as LNHDA and CDR2 as SQIVND (reference sequence).